These 2 T cell receptor beta chains were all obtained from the same sample, sequenced in a study of T cell responses to AZD1222 COVID-19 vaccine. The table came from immunoSEQ multiplex PCR; TCRdb's copy has only in-frame clones and leaves some out. The sample includes around 140,000 clones, 91% of them seen just once. Sequenced material: peripheral blood, taken 28 days after the second AZD1222 dose. These TCRs come from an adult who received the AZD1222 COVID-19 vaccine.

The chain combines TRBV19 with TRBJ1-6; D possibly corresponds to TRBD1 (5 bases). Between the trimmed V and J ends, which lost 4 bases and 5 bases, there was a span of 15 bases. The germline gives CDR1 LNHDA, CDR2 SQIVND (reference sequence). The CDR3 consists of 16 residues. The CDR3 is CASSTGARANNSPLHF. The DNA of the CDR3 is TGTGCCAGTAGTACAGGTGCCAGGGCAAATAATTCACCCCTCCACTTT.

V gene TRBV4-3 combines with J gene TRBJ2-1, with 15 nucleotides matching TRBD2. Germline V gene lookup returns CDR1 LGHNA and CDR2 YSLEER. J was trimmed by 4 bases and V by 0 bases; bases with no gene match: 13. There are 21 residues in the CDR3. DNA of the CDR3: TGCGCCAGCAGCCAAGATGTTTTCGGACTAGCGGGAGGGCCGCGGTACAATGAGCAGTTCTTC. It yields the protein CASSQDVFGLAGGPRYNEQFF.